Following are 14 T cell receptor beta chains from one sample sequenced in a study of T cells in Graves' hyperthyroidism and ophthalmopathy. TCR beta CDR3 regions were amplified from RNA transcripts. The HTBI set primed first-round TCR CDR3 RT-PCR. TCRdb processed the multiplex PCR reads anew with MiXCR; each CDR3 protein has one entry. Here the sample spans around 700,000 distinct CDR3 sequences, roughly a sixth being singletons. The sample consisted of blood. The receptor source for this set is a woman between 50 and 59 years old with Graves' hyperthyroidism that later progressed to Graves' ophthalmopathy.

The gene calls are TRBV11-2 and TRBJ1-1, with D possibly TRBD1 on 5 matching bases. The CDR3 consists of 15 residues. In germline, CDR1 is SGHAT, CDR2 FQNNGV. Trimming took off 5 bases at V and 7 bases at J, with 20 bases between the two ends. DNA for the CDR3: TGTGCCAGCAGCCCCGGAGGGCGACAGCGTAGTGAAGCTTTCTTT. Amino acids: CASSPGGRQRSEAFF.

The chain links TRBV29-1 to TRBJ2-2, with D maybe TRBD1 (6 bases). Germline CDR1 SQVTM, CDR2 ANQGSEA. CDR3 length equals 14 residues. Trimming stripped 4 bases from V and 0 bases from J, with 9 bases between. The CDR3 spells CSVARGPNTGELFF. CDR3 DNA: TGCAGCGTTGCCAGGGGCCCGAACACCGGGGAGCTGTTTTTT.

The V gene is TRBV11-2, the J gene TRBJ1-2; 7 nucleotides agree with TRBD1. The CDR3 loop spans 13 amino acids. With 7 bases clipped from V and 5 bases from J, the junction kept 7 bases outside the gene matches. Germline V gene data show CDR1 as SGHAT and CDR2 as FQNNGV. Written as DNA, the CDR3 is TGTGCCAGCATAGGGACAGACGGATATGGCTACACCTTC. Its translation: CASIGTDGYGYTF. Based on the CDR3 plus reference TRBV11-2 and TRBJ1-2, the full variable domain is EAGVAQSPRYKIIEKRQSVAFWCNPISGHATLYWYQQILGQGPKLLIQFQNNGVVDDSQLPKDRFSAERLKGVDSTLKIQPAKLEDSAVYLCASIGTDGYGYTFGSGTRLTVV.

V usage is TRBV25-1 and J usage is TRBJ1-1; D possibly corresponds to TRBD1 (5 bases). This CDR3 is built from 14 residues. V dropped 3 bases and J dropped 7 bases, with 15 bases sitting between them. The germline gives CDR1 MGHDK, CDR2 SYGVNS. The CDR3 DNA reads as TGTGCCAGCAGTGATCCGGAATCTGGGGGTGAAGCTTTCTTT. Residues: CASSDPESGGEAFF.

This clonotype was observed at least ten times. The rearrangement uses TRBV12-3 or TRBV12-4 and TRBJ1-5, with D uncertain. The CDR3 extends over 15 amino acids. Trimming took off 3 bases at V and 0 bases at J, with 9 bases between the two ends. The CDR3 DNA reads as TGTGCCAGCAGTTTTTTCACGGATAGCAATCAGCCCCAGCATTTT. Translation: CASSFFTDSNQPQHF.

Only a few counts were recorded for this clonotype. The genes are TRBV6-1 and TRBJ1-2; D is undetermined. The CDR3 runs to 13 residues. The germline CDR1 and CDR2 sequences are MNHNS and SASEGT. Trimming shortened V by 8 bases and J by 6 bases, and 16 bases separated the two germline ends. CDR3 amino acids: CASEDPPGDGYTF. DNA of the CDR3: TGTGCCAGCGAGGACCCCCCGGGAGATGGCTACACCTTC.

As for this clonotype: With a much larger clone just one base away, this may be a read error. V usage is TRBV5-1 and J usage is TRBJ2-7; D assignment may be TRBD1 or TRBD2 (8 bases each). Germline-derived CDR1 and CDR2 are SGHRS and YFSETQ. The CDR3 is made up of 15 amino acids. The CDR3 region has the DNA TGCGCCAGCAGCCCAATCCAGGGGGCGGGAGGCGAGCAGTGCTTC. Translation: CASSPIQGAGGEQCF. The full variable domain, in which reference TRBV5-1 and TRBJ2-7 provide the parts outside the CDR3, is KAGVTQTPRYLIKTRGQQVTLSCSPISGHRSVSWYQQTPGQGLQFLFEYFSETQRNKGNFPGRFSGRQFSNSRSEMNVSTLELGDSALYLCASSPIQGAGGEQCFGPGTRLTVT.

There are many counts of this clonotype. This rearrangement joins TRBV11-3 to TRBJ2-5; either TRBD1 or TRBD2 may supply D (6 bases each). The CDR3 contains 13 residues. Germline CDR1 and CDR2: SGHNT and YENEEA. V was shortened by 5 bases and J by 6 bases, with 13 bases between the two germline ends. CDR3 sequence reads: CASSPPGAQTQYF. The CDR3 DNA follows: TGTGCCAGCAGCCCCCCGGGGGCACAGACCCAGTACTTC.

This clonotype appeared many times. This sequence joins TRBV9 and TRBJ2-1, with D maybe TRBD1 (6 bases). The CDR3 is 14 residues long. The V end lost 4 bases, the J end lost 5 bases, and 13 bases lay between the germline ends. Germline CDR1 and CDR2: SGDLS and YYNGEE. The CDR3 DNA reads TGTGCCAGCAGCCCGAGGACAGACGACAATGAGCAGTTCTTC. Translation: CASSPRTDDNEQFF.

This clonotype was detected only a few times. V is TRBV7-6 and J is TRBJ2-7; D is perhaps TRBD1 or TRBD2 (5 bases each). Germline V CDR1 and CDR2: SGHVS, FNYEAQ. V was shortened by 5 bases and J by 5 bases, with 19 bases between the two germline ends. This CDR3 spans 15 amino acids. CDR3 coding DNA: TGTGCCAGCAGCCCGGGGCCTGGGCCTGTCGACGAGCAGTACTTC. Translating gives CASSPGPGPVDEQYF. The whole variable domain, filled in from reference TRBV7-6 and TRBJ2-7, reads GAGVSQSPRYKVTKRGQDVALRCDPISGHVSLYWYRQALGQGPEFLTYFNYEAQQDKSGLPNDRFSAERPEGSISTLTIQRTEQRDSAMYRCASSPGPGPVDEQYFGPGTRLTVT.

This clonotype showed up just a few times. V is TRBV27 and J is TRBJ2-3, with 7 bases that match TRBD1. The length of the CDR3 is 14 residues. V lost 8 bases and J lost 6; bases outside the gene matches: 11. CDR1 and CDR2 from the germline V gene are MNHEY and SMNVEV (reference sequence). CDR3 nucleotide sequence: TGTGCCAGCCCTACAGGGGCCGCAAAGGATACGCAGTATTTT. This sequence encodes CASPTGAAKDTQYF.

A few counts support this clonotype. The rearrangement uses TRBV6-1 and TRBJ1-5; 9 bases match TRBD1. The V gene end was trimmed by 5 bases and the J gene end by 5 bases; junction bases not matched to a gene: 7. The CDR3 totals 15 residues. From germline, CDR1 is MNHNS and CDR2 SASEGT. CDR3 residues: CASSQTGGSDQPQHF. CDR3 nucleotide sequence: TGTGCCAGCAGTCAGACAGGGGGTAGTGATCAGCCCCAGCATTTT.

This clonotype came up a few times. The chain joins TRBV18 to TRBJ1-6; tentative D call: TRBD1 (5 bases). CDR3 length: 16 amino acids. V lost 4 bases and J lost 5, with 15 bases in between. CDR1 KGHSH and CDR2 LQKENI come from the germline V gene. CDR3 DNA: TGTGCCAGCTCACGGCAGGGCCCAGCCGATAATTCACCCCTCCACTTT. Translation gives CASSRQGPADNSPLHF.

This clonotype was picked up many times. The rearrangement links TRBV3-1 to TRBJ1-6; no reliable D call. CDR1 is LGHDT and CDR2 is YNNKEL in the germline V gene (reference sequence). CDR3 size: 16 residues. The ends were cut back, 0 bases at V and 4 bases at J, with 10 bases in the middle. CDR3 sequence: CASSQEPSSYNSPLHF. In nucleotides, the CDR3 is TGTGCCAGCAGCCAAGAGCCCTCTTCGTATAATTCACCCCTCCACTTT.